This T cell receptor beta chain was documented in a study of spatial heterogeneity in lung cancer. Study background: Every unique TCR and UMI combination, on average, appeared more than ten times in raw reads.

Notes on this clonotype: Its antigen is not known.

As for time point: sample taken at primary tumor resection. Researchers sequenced whole RNA taken from tumor, nontumor lung or frozen PBMC without sorting. After removal of 6 bases from V and 0 bases from J, the junction contained 8 bases not matched to a gene. The CDR3 runs 17 residues. Study outcomes and limitations: There were more appearances of ubiquitous expanded tumor TCRs in blood at resection than at follow-up.

Every cDNA TCR molecule received its own unique molecular identifier. TCRdb reanalysed the 5' RACE reads using MiXCR and keeps one entry per CDR3 protein. The sample records some 15,000 distinct CDR3 sequences, under 14% being singletons. Sequencing used PBMCs, obtained at surgery. The clonotype was recovered from a female donor with early-stage non-small cell lung cancer. The rearrangement links TRBV12-3 or TRBV12-4 to TRBJ2-6, with 7 bases lining up with TRBD2. CDR3 region: CASSMGGTGSGANVLTF. The DNA of the CDR3 is TGTGCCAGCAGCATGGGGGGGACCGGCTCTGGGGCCAACGTCCTGACTTTC.